A single T cell receptor (beta chain) is shown here with its context. This clonotype showed up many times. The antigen it binds to is not known. No much larger clonotype is one base removed from it; base qualities were not supplied. Receptor amplification or capture employed multiplex PCR. The data were produced on an Illumina HiSeq 4000. CDR3 regions were amplified by Arm-PCR with iRepertoire HTBI primers to construct TCR beta libraries. Before sequencing, the PCR products underwent gel purification. Under the source paper's analysis protocol: A total of under 80 TRBV and 14 TRBJ segments were identified across samples and were used for gene usage analysis of CDR3 amino acid clonotypes. COPE and FqMerger were used to merge the filtered high-quality paired reads into contigs. BLAST was used to align contigs to the IMGT TRBV, TRBD and TRBJ reference genes, and CDR3 was defined following IMGT. Highly expanded clones were defined as clonotypes with a frequency above 0.1%. Repertoire diversity was measured by Shannon entropy, and V-J evenness by the Gini coefficient. A clonotype was considered public if more than one individual shared it. The public reads were reanalyzed by TCRdb: fastp trimming at Q25, MiXCR alignment, in-frame beta chains only. Rows matching on CDR3 protein sequence are summarized as one entry with the most common DNA and genes. TCRdb, rather than the study authors, made the V and J calls. This sample is represented by some 250,000 distinct CDR3 sequences; 15% to 20% of them were singletons. Roughly 23% of the sample is held by the ten biggest clonotypes.

The data originate from a study of regulatory T cells in long-lasting Graves disease (dated by TCRdb to 2020 to 2022). About the full investigation: Patients with newly diagnosed Graves' disease had been on antithyroid drugs for under 3 months. The study took place in China and was registered as a clinical trial. Peripheral blood TCR sequencing and RNA sequencing compared persistent Graves' disease patients with newly diagnosed Graves' disease patients. TCR sequencing covered some 13 persistent and some 20 newly diagnosed Graves' disease patients, 33 samples in total.

This sample's time point label indicates: newly diagnosed GD, antithyroid drugs for less than 3 months. RNA was extracted from PBMCs in TRIzol for both TCR sequencing and RNA sequencing. The diagnosis of Graves' disease was made according to American Thyroid Association guidelines. Patients were recruited from an endocrinology department in Xi'an, China. From each patient, approximately 9 milliliters of peripheral blood was collected into an EDTA anticoagulant tube. Ficoll Paque Plus density gradient separation was used to isolate PBMCs, and no additional T cell sorting was done. An Agilent 2100 Bioanalyzer and agarose gel were used to check RNA quality, while a NanoDrop 2000 measured RNA concentration. From a lookup of the germline V gene (reference sequence), CDR1 and CDR2 are MNHEY and SMNVEV. Reading from cysteine to phenylalanine, the CDR3 counts 15 amino acids. The entry retains the CDR3 DNA only, 45 bases that are in frame from base 1. V loses 5 bases at its end and J loses 4 bases; junction bases beyond the gene matches: 10.

Broader findings and caveats from the paper: Sequencing and analysis were limited to the TCR beta chain. Patients with persistent disease shared more public clonotypes (roughly 2,900) than newly diagnosed patients did (more than 900). Persistent disease showed preferential use of TRBV28, TRBJ1-2 and TRBJ2-5, whereas newly diagnosed disease favored TRBV20-1 and TRBJ2-1. The authors acknowledged the small sample size as a limitation that may reduce accuracy. Peripheral blood alone was examined, since thyroid tissue, which constituted the primary lesion, could not be accessed. Persistent Graves' disease patients showed lower TCR Shannon entropy and fewer highly expanded clones than newly diagnosed patients, suggesting clonal expansion.

The origin of this receptor is a female donor with Graves disease. The material sequenced was peripheral blood mononuclear cells (PBMCs), taken at new diagnosis, from a patient treated with antithyroid drugs. The V gene is TRBV27 and the J gene is TRBJ2-5; TRBD1 aligns with 7 central bases. CDR3 sequence: CASSQPGRQGETQYF. Read as DNA, the sequence is TGTGCCAGCAGTCAACCGGGACGACAGGGAGAGACCCAGTACTTC.